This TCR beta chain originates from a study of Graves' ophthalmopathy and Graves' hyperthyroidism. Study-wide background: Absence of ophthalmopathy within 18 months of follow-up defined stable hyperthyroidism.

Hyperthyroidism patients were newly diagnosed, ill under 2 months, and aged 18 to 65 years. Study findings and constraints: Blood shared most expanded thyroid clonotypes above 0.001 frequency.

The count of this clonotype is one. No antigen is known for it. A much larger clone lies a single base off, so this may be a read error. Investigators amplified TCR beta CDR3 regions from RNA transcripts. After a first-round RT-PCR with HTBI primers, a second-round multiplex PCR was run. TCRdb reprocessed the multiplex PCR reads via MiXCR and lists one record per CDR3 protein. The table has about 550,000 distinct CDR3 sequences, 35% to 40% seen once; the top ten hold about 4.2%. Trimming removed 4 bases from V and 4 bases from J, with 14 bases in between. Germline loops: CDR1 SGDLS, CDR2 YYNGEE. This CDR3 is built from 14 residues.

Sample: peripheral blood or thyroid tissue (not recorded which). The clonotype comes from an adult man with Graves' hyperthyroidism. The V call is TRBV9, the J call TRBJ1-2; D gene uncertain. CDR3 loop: CASSPLNPSYGYTF. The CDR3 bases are TGTGCCAGCAGCCCCCTCAACCCGTCCTATGGCTACACCTTC.